This T cell receptor beta chain appears in the sequencing data of a study of OX40 agonist ivuxolimab in advanced cancers. Background on the whole study: Ivuxolimab, which targeted the costimulatory receptor OX40 (CD134), was an agonistic, fully human IgG2 monoclonal antibody. Intravenous ivuxolimab was administered to patients every 2 weeks at six dose levels: 0.01, 0.1, 0.3, 1.5, 3 and 10 mg/kg. Of the roughly 50 dose-escalation patients, hepatocellular carcinoma was present in around 20, melanoma in approximately 15, renal cell carcinoma in 9 and head and neck cancer in 9. The dose-escalation cohort was approximately 83% male with a mean age of 60 years, ranging from roughly 23 to 80. Prior anti-PD-1, anti-PD-L1 or anti-CTLA-4 therapy was permitted, and checkpoint inhibitors had been received by around 39% of dose-escalation patients. Three dose-escalation patients achieved partial responses, one with hepatocellular carcinoma and two with cutaneous melanoma. The point of sequencing TCRbeta in the periphery was to test whether ivuxolimab changed TCR sequence diversity and drove clonal T-cell expansion. The monotherapy dose-escalation portion (N of about 50 patients) of the phase I ivuxolimab trial is reported in the paper. Summary of the overall study and its limitations: In the 0.1-3.0 mg/kg groups, partial responders had among the lowest normalized peripheral clonal expansion, particularly in CD8+ T cells. After ivuxolimab, CD8+ T cells had more expanded clones than CD4+ T cells on average. At doses of 0.1 to 3.0 mg/kg, clonal expansion of both CD4+ and CD8+ T cells in blood was seen between baseline and week 6. Low levels of normalized T-cell clonal expansion were also shown by some nonresponding patients. Which antigens the clonally expanded peripheral T cells were specific for was not determined.

Genomic DNA was isolated from the sorted cells so that the TCRbeta CDR3 region could be sequenced. The immunoSEQ Assay was used to sequence the TCRbeta CDR3 regions. Entries here come from immuneACCESS through TCRdb and include only in-frame sequences with V and J called. Some clones fail to appear in such tables; in the studies checked, an unresolved V gene covers under half of the shortfall, and the cause of the remainder is unknown. The sample yields over 55,000 clones; 80% to 95% were counted once. The top ten constitute less than 2.5% of the sample. CDR1 and CDR2 are read off the germline V gene as KGHSH and LQKENI. V is reduced by 0 bases and J by 1 base, leaving a spacing of 6 bases between them. Counted from cysteine to phenylalanine, this CDR3 has 14 amino acids. The retained sequence is limited to the CDR3, 42 bases, with the frame set at the first base. Patients with autoimmune disease history or receiving systemic immunosuppression were excluded from the trial. In every dose cohort, peripheral blood was drawn for TCR sequencing at baseline, cycle 4 day 1, and cycle 7 day 1. Samples were obtained from an open-label, multicenter, first-in-human phase I dose-escalation trial of ivuxolimab. Adults with locally advanced or metastatic melanoma, renal cell, hepatocellular, or head and neck squamous cell carcinoma were enrolled in the trial. CD4+ and CD8+ T cells were sorted separately from peripheral blood before TCR sequencing.

With respect to this clone: Its antigen is still unknown. Qualities for individual bases were not recorded, and no much larger clone is one base off.

The clonotype was recovered from an adult with an advanced solid tumor such as melanoma, head and neck, liver or kidney cancer. The chain is encoded by TRBV18 joined to TRBJ2-5, with the D gene not confidently named. Sequencing was performed on CD4+ or CD8+ T cells sorted from blood, taken in a trial of the OX40 agonist ivuxolimab. The DNA sequence follows: TGTGCCAGCTCACCACCCGCTTTCCAAGAGACCCAGTACTTC. This gives the protein CASSPPAFQETQYF.